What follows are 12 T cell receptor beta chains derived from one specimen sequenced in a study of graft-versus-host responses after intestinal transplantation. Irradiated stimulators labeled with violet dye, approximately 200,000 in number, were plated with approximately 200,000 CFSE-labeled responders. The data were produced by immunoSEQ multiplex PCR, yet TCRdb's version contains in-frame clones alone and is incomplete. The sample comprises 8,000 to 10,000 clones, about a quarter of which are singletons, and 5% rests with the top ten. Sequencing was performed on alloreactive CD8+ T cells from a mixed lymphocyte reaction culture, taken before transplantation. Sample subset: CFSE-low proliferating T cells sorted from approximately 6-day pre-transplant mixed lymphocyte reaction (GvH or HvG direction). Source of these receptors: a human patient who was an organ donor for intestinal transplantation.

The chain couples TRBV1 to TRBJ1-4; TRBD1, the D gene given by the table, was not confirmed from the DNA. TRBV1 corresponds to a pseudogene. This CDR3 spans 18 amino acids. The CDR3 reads CTRGGQVALCGTDEKLFF. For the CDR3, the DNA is TGCACCAGAGGGGGACAGGTGGCTCTGTGTGGGACCGATGAAAAACTGTTTTTT.

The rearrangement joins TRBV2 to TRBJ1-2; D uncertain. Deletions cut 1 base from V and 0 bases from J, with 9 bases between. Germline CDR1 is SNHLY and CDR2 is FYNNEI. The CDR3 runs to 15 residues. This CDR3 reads CASSEDTSTNYGYTF. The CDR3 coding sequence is TGTGCCAGCAGTGAAGACACAAGTACTAACTATGGCTACACCTTC.

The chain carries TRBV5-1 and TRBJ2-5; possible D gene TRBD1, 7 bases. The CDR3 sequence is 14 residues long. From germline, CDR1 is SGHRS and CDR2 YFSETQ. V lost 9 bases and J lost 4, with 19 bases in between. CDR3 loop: CATKGGQARETQYF. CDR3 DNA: TGCGCCACCAAGGGAGGACAGGCGCGAGAGACCCAGTACTTC.

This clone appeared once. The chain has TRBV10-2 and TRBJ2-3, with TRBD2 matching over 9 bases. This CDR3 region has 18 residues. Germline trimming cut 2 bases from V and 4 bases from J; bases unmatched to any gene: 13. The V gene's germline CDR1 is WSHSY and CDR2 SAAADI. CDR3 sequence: CASSEGFLRGGRADTQYF. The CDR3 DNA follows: TGCGCCAGCAGTGAGGGCTTTTTGCGGGGGGGGAGGGCAGATACGCAGTATTTT.

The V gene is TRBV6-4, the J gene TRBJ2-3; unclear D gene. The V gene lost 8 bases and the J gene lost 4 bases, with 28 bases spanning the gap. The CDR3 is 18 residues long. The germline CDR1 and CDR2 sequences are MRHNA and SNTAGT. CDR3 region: CASRCLSRGLRKADTQYF. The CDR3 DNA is TGTGCCAGCCGCTGCCTTTCACGTGGCCTGAGAAAAGCAGATACGCAGTATTTT.

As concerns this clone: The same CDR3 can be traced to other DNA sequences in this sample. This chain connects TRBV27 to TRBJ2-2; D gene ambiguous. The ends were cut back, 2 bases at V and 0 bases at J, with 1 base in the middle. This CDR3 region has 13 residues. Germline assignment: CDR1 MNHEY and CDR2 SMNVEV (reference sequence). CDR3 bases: TGTGCCAGCAGTTTAGCGAACACCGGGGAGCTGTTTTTT. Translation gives CASSLANTGELFF.

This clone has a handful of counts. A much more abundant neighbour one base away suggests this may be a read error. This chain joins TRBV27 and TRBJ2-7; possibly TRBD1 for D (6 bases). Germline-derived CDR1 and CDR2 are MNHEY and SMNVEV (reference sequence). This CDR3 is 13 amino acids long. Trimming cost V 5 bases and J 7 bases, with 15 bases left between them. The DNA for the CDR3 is TGTGCCAGCAGTGTGGCACAGGGCTGGGAGCAGTACTTC. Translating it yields CASSVAQGWEQYF.

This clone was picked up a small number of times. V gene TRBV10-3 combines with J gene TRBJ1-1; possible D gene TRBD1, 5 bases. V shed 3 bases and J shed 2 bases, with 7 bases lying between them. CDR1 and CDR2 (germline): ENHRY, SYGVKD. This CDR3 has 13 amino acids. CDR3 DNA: TGTGCCATCAGTGAAACAGGAAACACTGAAGCTTTCTTT. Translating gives CAISETGNTEAFF.

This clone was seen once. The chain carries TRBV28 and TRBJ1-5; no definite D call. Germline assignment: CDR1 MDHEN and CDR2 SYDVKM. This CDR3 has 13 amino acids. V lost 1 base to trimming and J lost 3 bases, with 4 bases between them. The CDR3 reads CASSLSTNQPQHF. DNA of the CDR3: TGTGCCAGCAGTTTATCCACCAATCAGCCCCAGCATTTT. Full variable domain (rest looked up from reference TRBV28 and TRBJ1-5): DVKVTQSSRYLVKRTGEKVFLECVQDMDHENMFWYRQDPGLGLRLIYFSYDVKMKEKGDIPEGYSVSREKKERFSLILESASTNQTSMYLCASSLSTNQPQHFGDGTRLSIL.

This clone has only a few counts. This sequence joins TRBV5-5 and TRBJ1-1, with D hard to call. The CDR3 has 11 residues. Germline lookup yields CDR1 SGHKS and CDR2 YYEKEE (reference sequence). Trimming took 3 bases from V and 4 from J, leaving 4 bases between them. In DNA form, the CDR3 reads TGTGCCAGCAGCTCCCTCACTGAAGCTTTCTTT. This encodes CASSSLTEAFF.

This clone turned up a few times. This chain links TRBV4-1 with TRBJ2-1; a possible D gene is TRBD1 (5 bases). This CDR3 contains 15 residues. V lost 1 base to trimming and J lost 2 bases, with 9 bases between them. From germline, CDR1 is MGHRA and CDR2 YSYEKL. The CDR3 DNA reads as TGCGCCAGCAGCCAAGGGCTAGGGGCCTACAATGAGCAGTTCTTC. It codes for CASSQGLGAYNEQFF.

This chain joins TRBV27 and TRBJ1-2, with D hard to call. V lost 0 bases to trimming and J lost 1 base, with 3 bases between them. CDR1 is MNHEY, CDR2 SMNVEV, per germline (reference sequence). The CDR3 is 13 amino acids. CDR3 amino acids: CASSLSHNYGYTF. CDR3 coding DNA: TGTGCCAGCAGTTTATCGCATAACTATGGCTACACCTTC.